This section outlines one TCR beta chain sequence together with its context. This clone's antigen is unknown. Within one base of it there is no much larger clone, and no base qualities were kept. The CDR3 holds 15 amino acids from the cysteine to the phenylalanine. Only the CDR3 portion is preserved as DNA: 45 bases, with reading frame beginning at the first base. The germline V gene (reference sequence) provides CDR1 LNHDA and CDR2 SQIVND. Relative to germline, V is missing 2 bases and J is missing 3 bases, with 4 bases of the junction outside any gene match. The source of the sample is a study of blood T cell repertoires in COVID-19 (dated by TCRdb to 2018 to 2020). Looking at the study overall: Collaborator samples came from the United States, Italy and Spain and covered acute and convalescent phases of COVID-19. The prospective study material was composed of cDNA or gDNA derived from T cells, B-cell-depleted T cells, or PBMCs. The dataset comprised deeply sampled blood TCRbeta repertoires from subjects exposed to, actively infected with, or recovered from COVID-19. A freely available public database, intended as a resource for researchers studying the immune response to SARS-CoV-2, is where the repertoires were released. The samples were drawn from the first 160 participants of the ongoing ImmuneRACE study and from more than 1,000 subjects provided by 6 global collaborators. The sample metadata nearly always contained a de-identified subject ID, COVID-19 status, age in years and sex. Where HLA class I and class II types were available, the types were taken from metadata supplied by the sample provider, not from assay-based typing. The full study reports these points: The amount of clinical and demographic metadata varied by source and participant and was provided uncurated.

Collaborating institutions collected whole blood in K2EDTA tubes following their own protocols. For TCRbeta analysis, collaborators shipped samples in one of three forms: frozen whole blood, isolated PBMCs, or DNA extracted from either of those sample types. TCRbeta CDR3 regions were amplified from genomic DNA by means of the immunoSEQ Assay, a bias-controlled multiplex PCR. The original pipeline was this. The number of nucleated cells in each sample was estimated from the amplification of reference gene primers within the assay. To quantify the absolute abundance of each unique TCRbeta CDR3 rearrangement, sequence reads were collapsed and filtered. Productive Simpson clonality was computed per sample as the square root of Simpson's diversity index over productive rearrangements. TCRdb stores this immuneACCESS table with in-frame sequences only. Part of the clones is absent; in the studies checked, under half of the shortfall reflects unresolved V genes, and no reason is known for the rest. The DNA gave D and trimming, while V, J and clone size come from that table. This sample comprises some 220,000 clones, about 79% of them detected only once. The ten largest make up around 9.5% of the sample.

The V and J segments used are TRBV19 and TRBJ1-5; 7 nucleotides in the junction match TRBD1. The sequenced sample was peripheral blood. This TCR came from a man aged 45-60 years with active or convalescent COVID-19. This receptor carries the CDR3 CASSITGTDNQPQHF. In nucleotide form, the sequence is TGTGCCAGTAGTATAACGGGGACAGACAATCAGCCCCAGCATTTT.